This entry features one T cell receptor beta chain sequence. This CDR3 comprises 11 residues. Germline CDR1 and CDR2: SGHDN and FVKESK. V lost 5 bases, J lost 5 bases, and 7 bases lay in between. Treatment meaning: oral pan-JAK inhibitor, 5-10 mg twice daily. This record belongs to a study of CD8+ T cells in alopecia areata. RNA extraction was followed by reverse transcription into cDNA, which acted as the sequencing template. Profiling relied on immunoSEQ multiplex PCR, and the TCRdb table lists in-frame clones only, not all of them. The sample lists some 240,000 clones; roughly 56% were seen once. V is TRBV14 and J is TRBJ2-7; D remains ambiguous. The sequence derives from a human donor with alopecia areata. The source material was CD4+ T cells sorted from blood, sampled at week 4, from a patient treated with tofacitinib. The CDR3 bases are TGTGCCAGCAGCAAGTCCCACGAGCAGTACTTC. It specifies CASSKSHEQYF.